The present TCR beta chain was sequenced within a study of technical replicates of blood from several donors. Method: immunoSEQ multiplex PCR; TCRdb's copy keeps in-frame clones and lacks some. This table holds tens of thousands of clones, about 98% found once. This clone appeared a single time. The sequence was obtained from a human donor in good health. The material sequenced was T cells isolated from PBMCs.

The CDR3 region has the DNA TGTGCCAGCAGCCCACGGGACAGTCCATCCGGTACGCAGTATTTT. Translation: CASSPRDSPSGTQYF. The chain carries TRBV9 and TRBJ2-3; 7 bases are a match to TRBD1. Germline CDR1 is SGDLS and CDR2 is YYNGEE. Germline trimming cut 4 bases from V and 8 bases from J; bases unmatched to any gene: 13. The CDR3 length is 15 residues. The complete variable domain, with remaining parts taken from reference TRBV9 and TRBJ2-3, reads DSGVTQTPKHLITATGQRVTLRCSPRSGDLSVYWYQQSLDQGLQFLIQYYNGEERAKGNILERFSAQQFPDLHSELNLSSLELGDSALYFCASSPRDSPSGTQYFGPGTRLTVL.